This T cell receptor beta chain was profiled in a study of blood T cell repertoires in COVID-19. As for the study in general: COVID-19 samples collected from the United States, Italy and Spain covered acute and convalescent phases. In each case, the material was cDNA or gDNA derived from T cells, B-cell-depleted T cells, or PBMCs.

Note on this clone: At one end the junction does not follow the germline gene, possibly because of a read error.

In the authors' workflow: Amplification with reference gene primers provided the estimates of nucleated cell counts. The assay was immunoSEQ multiplex PCR, and TCRdb's table has in-frame clones only and misses some. From that table come the V and J calls and clone size; the DNA was used to work out D and trimming. The sample yields 200,000 to 300,000 clones, around 83% seen once. Germline V gene data show CDR1 as SGHAT and CDR2 as FQNNGV. This CDR3 comprises 15 residues. This sequence originates from an elderly man with acute or convalescent COVID-19. What was sequenced was peripheral blood. The rearrangement uses TRBV11-2 and TRBJ1-2; TRBD1 agrees at 12 bases. CDR3 in DNA: TGTGCCAGCAGCTTAGATCCCTCCGGGACAGGGGGCCTCTCCTTC. Translation gives CASSLDPSGTGGLSF. The variable domain in full, with the rest retrieved from reference TRBV11-2 and TRBJ1-2, is EAGVAQSPRYKIIEKRQSVAFWCNPISGHATLYWYQQILGQGPKLLIQFQNNGVVDDSQLPKDRFSAERLKGVDSTLKIQPAKLEDSAVYLCASSLDPSGTGGLSFGSGTRLTVV.